A selection of T cell receptor beta chains follows, all from one sample in a study of CD8 T cells in Susac syndrome. TCRdb analysed the immunoSEQ multiplex PCR reads with MiXCR anew, one entry per CDR3 protein. Here the sample spans roughly 120,000 distinct CDR3 sequences, about 95% being singletons. Sequenced: CD4+ T cells from PBMCs. The receptors shown here come from a human donor with multiple sclerosis. Each CDR3 is given with its conserved first and last residue. Fields, in order: J gene, V gene, D gene, CDR3 protein. The D gene is left open where the match is weak.

TRBJ2-7 | TRBV3-1 | TRBD1 | CASKPGQGVMGEQYF
TRBJ2-2 | TRBV7-9 | . | CASSSQEELFF
TRBJ1-1 | TRBV7-8 | . | CASSLSWSPTEAFF
TRBJ2-7 | TRBV28 | TRBD2 | CASNPPTSGGLSYEQYF
TRBJ2-7 | TRBV6-2/TRBV6-3 | TRBD1 | CASTPDRGYEQYF
TRBJ2-7 | TRBV11-2 | . | CASSLYRAPVGDEQYF
TRBJ1-4 | TRBV3-1 | . | CASANGGGAEKLFF
TRBJ1-1 | TRBV6-5 | . | CASSYGLGANTEAFF
TRBJ2-1 | TRBV20-1 | . | CSASRTNEQFF
TRBJ2-2 | TRBV6-1 | . | CASTPGGGPGTGELFF